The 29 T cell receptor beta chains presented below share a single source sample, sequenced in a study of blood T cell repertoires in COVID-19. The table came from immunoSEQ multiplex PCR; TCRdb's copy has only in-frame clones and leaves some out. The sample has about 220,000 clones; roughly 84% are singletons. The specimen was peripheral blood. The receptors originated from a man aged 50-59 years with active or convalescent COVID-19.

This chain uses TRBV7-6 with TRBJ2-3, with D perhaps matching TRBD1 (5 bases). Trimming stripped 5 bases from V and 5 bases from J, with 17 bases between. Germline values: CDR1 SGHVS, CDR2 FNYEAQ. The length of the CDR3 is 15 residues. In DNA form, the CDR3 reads TGTGCCAGCAGCCCAAAATACAGGTTGGGAGATACGCAGTATTTT. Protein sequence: CASSPKYRLGDTQYF.

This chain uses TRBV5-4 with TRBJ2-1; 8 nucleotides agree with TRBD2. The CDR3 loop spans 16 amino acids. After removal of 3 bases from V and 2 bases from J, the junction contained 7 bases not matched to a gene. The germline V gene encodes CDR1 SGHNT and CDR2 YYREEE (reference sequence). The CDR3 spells CASSSRGGLPYNEQFF. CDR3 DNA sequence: TGTGCCAGCAGCTCCCGGGGGGGCCTACCCTACAATGAGCAGTTCTTC. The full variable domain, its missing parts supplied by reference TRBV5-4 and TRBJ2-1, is ETGVTQSPTHLIKTRGQQVTLRCSSQSGHNTVSWYQQALGQGPQFIFQYYREEENGRGNFPPRFSGLQFPNYSSELNVNALELDDSALYLCASSSRGGLPYNEQFFGPGTRLTVL.

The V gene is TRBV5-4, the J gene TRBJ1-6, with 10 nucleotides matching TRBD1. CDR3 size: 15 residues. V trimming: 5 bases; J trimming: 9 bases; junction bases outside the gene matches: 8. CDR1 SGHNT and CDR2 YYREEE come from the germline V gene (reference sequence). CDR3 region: CASRNLTGGSSPLHF. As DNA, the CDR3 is TGTGCCAGCAGAAACCTGACAGGGGGCAGTTCACCCCTCCACTTT.

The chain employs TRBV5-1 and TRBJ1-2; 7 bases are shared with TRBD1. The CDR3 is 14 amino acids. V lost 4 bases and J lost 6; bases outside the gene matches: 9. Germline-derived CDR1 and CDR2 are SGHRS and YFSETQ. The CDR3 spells CASSPDRAWNGYTF. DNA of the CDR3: TGCGCCAGCAGCCCTGACAGGGCCTGGAATGGCTACACCTTC.

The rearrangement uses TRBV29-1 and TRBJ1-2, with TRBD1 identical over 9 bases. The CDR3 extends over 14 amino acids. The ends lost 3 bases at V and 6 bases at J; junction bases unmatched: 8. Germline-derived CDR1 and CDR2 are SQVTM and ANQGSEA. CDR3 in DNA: TGCAGCGTTGACTTCTCTTGGGACAGGGATGGCTACACCTTC. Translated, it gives CSVDFSWDRDGYTF.

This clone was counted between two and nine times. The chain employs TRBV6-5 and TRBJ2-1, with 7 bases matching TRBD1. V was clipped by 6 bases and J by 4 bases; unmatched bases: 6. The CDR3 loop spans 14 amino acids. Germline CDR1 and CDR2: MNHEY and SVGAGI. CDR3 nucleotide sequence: TGTGCCAGCAGGAGGGACAGTCTTTACAATGAGCAGTTCTTC. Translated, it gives CASRRDSLYNEQFF.

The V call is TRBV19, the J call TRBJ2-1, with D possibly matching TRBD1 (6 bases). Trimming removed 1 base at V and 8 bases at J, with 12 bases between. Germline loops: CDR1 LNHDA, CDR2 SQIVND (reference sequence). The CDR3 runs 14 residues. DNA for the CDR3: TGTGCCAGTAGTATAGTTCCAGGGGCTGATGAGCAGTTCTTC. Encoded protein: CASSIVPGADEQFF. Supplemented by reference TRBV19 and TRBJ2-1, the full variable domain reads DGGITQSPKYLFRKEGQNVTLSCEQNLNHDAMYWYRQDPGQGLRLIYYSQIVNDFQKGDIAEGYSVSREKKESFPLTVTSAQKNPTAFYLCASSIVPGADEQFFGPGTRLTVL.

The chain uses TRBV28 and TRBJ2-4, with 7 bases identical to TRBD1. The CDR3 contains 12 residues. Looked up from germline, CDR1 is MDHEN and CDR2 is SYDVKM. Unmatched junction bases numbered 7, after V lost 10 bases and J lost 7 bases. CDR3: CATQTGLNIQYF. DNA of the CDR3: TGTGCCACACAGACAGGGTTGAACATTCAGTACTTC.

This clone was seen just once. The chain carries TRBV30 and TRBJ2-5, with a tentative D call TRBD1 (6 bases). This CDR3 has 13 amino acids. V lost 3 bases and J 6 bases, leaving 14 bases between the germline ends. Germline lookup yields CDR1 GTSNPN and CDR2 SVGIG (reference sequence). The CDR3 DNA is TGTGCCTGGAGGGCAGGGGAATCGCAGACCCAGTACTTC. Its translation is CAWRAGESQTQYF.

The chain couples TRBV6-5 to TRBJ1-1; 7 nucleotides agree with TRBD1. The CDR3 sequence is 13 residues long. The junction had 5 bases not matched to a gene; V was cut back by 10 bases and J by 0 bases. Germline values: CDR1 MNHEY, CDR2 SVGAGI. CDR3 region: CAIKTGLNTEAFF. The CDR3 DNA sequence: TGTGCCATCAAGACAGGGTTGAACACTGAAGCTTTCTTT.

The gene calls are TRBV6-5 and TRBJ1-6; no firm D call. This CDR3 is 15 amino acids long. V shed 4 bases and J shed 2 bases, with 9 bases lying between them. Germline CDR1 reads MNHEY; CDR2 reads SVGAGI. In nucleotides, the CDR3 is TGTGCCAGCAGTTCGGAGGCCCCCTATAATTCACCCCTCCACTTT. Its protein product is CASSSEAPYNSPLHF.

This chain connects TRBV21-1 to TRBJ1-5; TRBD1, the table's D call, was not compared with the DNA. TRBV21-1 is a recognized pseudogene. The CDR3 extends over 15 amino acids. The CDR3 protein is CASSIQWAGRQPQHF. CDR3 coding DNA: TGTGCCAGCAGCATCCAATGGGCAGGGCGTCAGCCCCAGCATTTT.

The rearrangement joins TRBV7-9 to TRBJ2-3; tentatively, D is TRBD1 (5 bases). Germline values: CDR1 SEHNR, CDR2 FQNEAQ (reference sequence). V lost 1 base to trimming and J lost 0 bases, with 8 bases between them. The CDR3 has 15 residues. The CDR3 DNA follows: TGTGCCAGCAGCTTAGGACAGCAGAGCACAGATACGCAGTATTTT. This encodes CASSLGQQSTDTQYF.

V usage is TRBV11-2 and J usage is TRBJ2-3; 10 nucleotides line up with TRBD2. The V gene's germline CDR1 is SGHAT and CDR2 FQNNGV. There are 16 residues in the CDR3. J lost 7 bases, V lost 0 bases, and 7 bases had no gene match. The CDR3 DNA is TGTGCCAGCAGCTTAGAGAGCGGGAGGGTTCTTCATACGCAGTATTTT. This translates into CASSLESGRVLHTQYF. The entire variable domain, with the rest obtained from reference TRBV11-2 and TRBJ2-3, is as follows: EAGVAQSPRYKIIEKRQSVAFWCNPISGHATLYWYQQILGQGPKLLIQFQNNGVVDDSQLPKDRFSAERLKGVDSTLKIQPAKLEDSAVYLCASSLESGRVLHTQYFGPGTRLTVL.

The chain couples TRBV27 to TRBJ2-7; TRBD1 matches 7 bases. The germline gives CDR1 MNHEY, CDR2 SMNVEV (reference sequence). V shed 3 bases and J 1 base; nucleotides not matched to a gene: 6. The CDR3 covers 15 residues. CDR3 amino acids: CASSLRDRASYEQYV. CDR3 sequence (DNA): TGTGCCAGCAGTTTGAGGGACAGAGCGTCCTACGAGCAGTACGTC.

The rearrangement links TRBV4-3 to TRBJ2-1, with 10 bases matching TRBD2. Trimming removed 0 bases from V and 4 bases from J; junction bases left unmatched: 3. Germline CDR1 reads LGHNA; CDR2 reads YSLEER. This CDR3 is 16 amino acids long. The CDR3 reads CASSQDWTSGYNEQFF. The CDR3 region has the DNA TGCGCCAGCAGCCAAGACTGGACTAGCGGTTACAATGAGCAGTTCTTC.

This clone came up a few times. The CDR3 region is CANRDRETYEQYV. CDR3 bases: TGTGCCAATCGCGACAGAGAAACCTACGAGCAGTACGTC. The genes are TRBV6-5 and TRBJ2-7; D is perhaps TRBD1 (5 bases). Germline CDR1 is MNHEY and CDR2 is SVGAGI. The CDR3 has 13 amino acids. V was trimmed by 10 bases and J by 2 bases, leaving 15 bases between them.

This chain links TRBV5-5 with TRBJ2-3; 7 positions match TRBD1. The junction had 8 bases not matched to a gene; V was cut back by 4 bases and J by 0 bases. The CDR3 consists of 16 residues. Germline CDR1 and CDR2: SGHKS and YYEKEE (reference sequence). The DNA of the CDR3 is TGTGCCAGCAGCCAGCCCCGGGACAGCAGCACAGATACGCAGTATTTT. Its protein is CASSQPRDSSTDTQYF.

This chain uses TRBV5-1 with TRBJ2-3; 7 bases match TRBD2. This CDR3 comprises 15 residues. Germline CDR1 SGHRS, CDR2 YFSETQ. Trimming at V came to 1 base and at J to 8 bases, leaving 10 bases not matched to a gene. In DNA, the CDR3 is TGCGCCAGCAGCTTGATCTCCTCGGGAGGTGCTACGCAGTATTTT. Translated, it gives CASSLISSGGATQYF.

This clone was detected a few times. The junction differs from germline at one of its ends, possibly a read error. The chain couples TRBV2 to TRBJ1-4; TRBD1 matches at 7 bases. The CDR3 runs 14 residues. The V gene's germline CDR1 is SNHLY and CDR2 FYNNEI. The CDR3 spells CASREDRVDEKLFF. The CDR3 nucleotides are TGTGCCAGCAGGGAAGACAGGGTAGATGAAAAACTGTTTTTT. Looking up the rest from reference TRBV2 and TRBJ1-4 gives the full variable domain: EPEVTQTPSHQVTQMGQEVILRCVPISNHLYFYWYRQILGQKVEFLVSFYNNEISEKSEIFDDQFSVERPDGSNFTLKIRSTKLEDSAMYFCASREDRVDEKLFFGSGTQLSVL.

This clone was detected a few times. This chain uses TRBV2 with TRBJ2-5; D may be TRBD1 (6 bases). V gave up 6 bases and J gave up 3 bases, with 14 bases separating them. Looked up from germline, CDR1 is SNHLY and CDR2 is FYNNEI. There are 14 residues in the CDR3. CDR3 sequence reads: CASSPGTNKETQYF. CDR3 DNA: TGTGCCAGCAGCCCCGGGACAAATAAAGAGACCCAGTACTTC.

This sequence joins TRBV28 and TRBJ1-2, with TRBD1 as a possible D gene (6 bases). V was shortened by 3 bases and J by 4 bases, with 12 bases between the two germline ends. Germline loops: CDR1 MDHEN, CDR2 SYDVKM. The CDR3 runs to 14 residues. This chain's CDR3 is CASSFGQTPYGYTF. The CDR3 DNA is TGTGCCAGCAGTTTCGGACAGACCCCCTATGGCTACACCTTC.

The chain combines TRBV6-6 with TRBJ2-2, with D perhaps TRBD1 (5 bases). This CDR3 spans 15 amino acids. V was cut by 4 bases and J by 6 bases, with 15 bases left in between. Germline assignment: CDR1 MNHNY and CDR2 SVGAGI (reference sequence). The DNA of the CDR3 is TGTGCCAGCAGTTCCGGCAGGGTAGGATCCGGGGAGCTGTTTTTT. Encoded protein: CASSSGRVGSGELFF.

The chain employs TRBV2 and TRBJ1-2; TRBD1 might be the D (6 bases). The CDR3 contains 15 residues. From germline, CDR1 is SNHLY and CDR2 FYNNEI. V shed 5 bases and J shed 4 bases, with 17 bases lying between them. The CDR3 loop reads CASSLSGTKFYGYTF. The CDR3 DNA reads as TGTGCCAGCAGTCTAAGTGGGACAAAGTTCTATGGCTACACCTTC.

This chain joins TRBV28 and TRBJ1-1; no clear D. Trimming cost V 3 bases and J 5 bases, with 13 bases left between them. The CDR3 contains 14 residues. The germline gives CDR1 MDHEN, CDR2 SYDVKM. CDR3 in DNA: TGTGCCAGCAGTTTCCTGGCAGGCGAAACTGAAGCTTTCTTT. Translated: CASSFLAGETEAFF.

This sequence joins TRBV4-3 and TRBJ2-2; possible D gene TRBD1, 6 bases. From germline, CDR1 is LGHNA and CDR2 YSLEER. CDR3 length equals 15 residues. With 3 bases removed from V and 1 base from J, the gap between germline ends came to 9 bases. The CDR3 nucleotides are TGCGCCAGCAGCCAGGGGGCGGGGAACACCGGGGAGCTGTTTTTT. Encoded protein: CASSQGAGNTGELFF.

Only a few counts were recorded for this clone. In DNA, the CDR3 is TGTGCCAGCAGTTTAGCCCAGGGTGGTGCCTATGGCTACACCTTC. Protein: CASSLAQGGAYGYTF. V and J are TRBV28 and TRBJ1-2; weak D call: TRBD1 (5 bases). This CDR3 spans 15 amino acids. V was clipped by 2 bases and J by 4 bases, with 14 bases between them. The germline gives CDR1 MDHEN, CDR2 SYDVKM.

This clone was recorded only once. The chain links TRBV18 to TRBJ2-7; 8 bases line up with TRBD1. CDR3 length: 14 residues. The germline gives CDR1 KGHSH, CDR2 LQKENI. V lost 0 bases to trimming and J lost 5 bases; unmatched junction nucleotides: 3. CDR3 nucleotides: TGTGCCAGCTCACCACCTTTGACAGGGGACGAGCAGTACTTC. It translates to CASSPPLTGDEQYF.

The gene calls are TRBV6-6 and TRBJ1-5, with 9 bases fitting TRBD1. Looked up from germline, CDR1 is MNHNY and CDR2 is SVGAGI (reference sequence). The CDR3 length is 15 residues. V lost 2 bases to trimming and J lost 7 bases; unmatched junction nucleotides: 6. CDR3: CASSYLGTGSQPQHF. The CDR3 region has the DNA TGTGCCAGCAGTTACCTAGGGACAGGGAGCCAGCCCCAGCATTTT.